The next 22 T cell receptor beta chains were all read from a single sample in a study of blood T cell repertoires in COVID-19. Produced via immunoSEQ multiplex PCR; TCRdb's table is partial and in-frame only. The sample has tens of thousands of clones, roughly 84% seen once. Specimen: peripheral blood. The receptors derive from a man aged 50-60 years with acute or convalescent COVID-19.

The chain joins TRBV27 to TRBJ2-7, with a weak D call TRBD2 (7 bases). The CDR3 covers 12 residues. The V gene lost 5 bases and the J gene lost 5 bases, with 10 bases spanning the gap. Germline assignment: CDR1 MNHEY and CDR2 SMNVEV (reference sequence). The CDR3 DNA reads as TGTGCCAGCAGTGAGGGGGGGAACGAGCAGTACTTC. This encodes CASSEGGNEQYF.

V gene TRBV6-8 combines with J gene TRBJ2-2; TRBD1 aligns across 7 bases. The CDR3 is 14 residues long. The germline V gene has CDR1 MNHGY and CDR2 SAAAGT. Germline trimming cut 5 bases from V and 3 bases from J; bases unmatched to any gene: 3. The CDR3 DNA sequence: TGTGCCAGCAGTGCTCAGGGGGACACCGGGGAGCTGTTTTTT. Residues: CASSAQGDTGELFF.

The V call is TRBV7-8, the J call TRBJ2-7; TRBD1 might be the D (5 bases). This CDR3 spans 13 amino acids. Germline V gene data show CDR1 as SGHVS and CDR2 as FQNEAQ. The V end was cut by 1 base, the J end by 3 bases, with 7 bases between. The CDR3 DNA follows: TGTGCCAGCAGCTTAGGACAGATCTACGAGCAGTACTTC. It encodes CASSLGQIYEQYF.

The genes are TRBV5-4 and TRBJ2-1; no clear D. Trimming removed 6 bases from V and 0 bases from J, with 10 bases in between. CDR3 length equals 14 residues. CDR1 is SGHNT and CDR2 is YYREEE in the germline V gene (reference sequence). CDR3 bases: TGTGCCAGCAACTTTTTCAGCTCCTACAATGAGCAGTTCTTC. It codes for CASNFFSSYNEQFF. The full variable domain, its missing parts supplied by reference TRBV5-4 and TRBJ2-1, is ETGVTQSPTHLIKTRGQQVTLRCSSQSGHNTVSWYQQALGQGPQFIFQYYREEENGRGNFPPRFSGLQFPNYSSELNVNALELDDSALYLCASNFFSSYNEQFFGPGTRLTVL.

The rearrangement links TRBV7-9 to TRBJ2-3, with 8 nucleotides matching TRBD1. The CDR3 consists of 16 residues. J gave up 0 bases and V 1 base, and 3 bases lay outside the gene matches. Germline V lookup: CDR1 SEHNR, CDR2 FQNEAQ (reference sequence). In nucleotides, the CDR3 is TGTGCCAGCAGCTTAGGGACAGGGTCTAGCACAGATACGCAGTATTTT. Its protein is CASSLGTGSSTDTQYF.

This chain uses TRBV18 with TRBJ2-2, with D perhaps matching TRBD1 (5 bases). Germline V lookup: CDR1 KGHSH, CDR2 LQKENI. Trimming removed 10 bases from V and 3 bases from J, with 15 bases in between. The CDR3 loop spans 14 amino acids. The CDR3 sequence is CATKQDRDTGELFF. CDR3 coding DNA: TGTGCCACCAAACAGGATCGGGACACCGGGGAGCTGTTTTTT. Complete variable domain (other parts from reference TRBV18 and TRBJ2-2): NAGVMQNPRHLVRRRGQEARLRCSPMKGHSHVYWYRQLPEEGLKFMVYLQKENIIDESGMPKERFSAEFPKEGPSILRIQQVVRGDSAAYFCATKQDRDTGELFFGEGSRLTVL.

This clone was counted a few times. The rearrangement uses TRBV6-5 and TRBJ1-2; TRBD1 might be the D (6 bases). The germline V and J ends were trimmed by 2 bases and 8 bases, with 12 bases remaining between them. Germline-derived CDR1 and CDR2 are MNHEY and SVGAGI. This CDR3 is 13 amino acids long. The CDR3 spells CASSYPTGNGYTF. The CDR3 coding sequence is TGTGCCAGCAGTTACCCCACAGGGAACGGCTACACCTTC.

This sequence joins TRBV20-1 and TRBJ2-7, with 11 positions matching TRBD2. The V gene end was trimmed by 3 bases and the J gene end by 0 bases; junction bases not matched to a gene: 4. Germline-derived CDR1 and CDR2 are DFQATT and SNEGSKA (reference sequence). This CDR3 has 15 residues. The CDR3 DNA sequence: TGCAGTGCTAGTCCGGGACTAGCGGTCTCCTACGAGCAGTACTTC. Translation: CSASPGLAVSYEQYF.

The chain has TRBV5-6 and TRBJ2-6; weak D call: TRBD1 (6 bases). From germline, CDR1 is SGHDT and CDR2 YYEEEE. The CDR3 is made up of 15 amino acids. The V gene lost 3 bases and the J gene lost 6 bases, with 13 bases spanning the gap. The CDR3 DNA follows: TGTGCCAGCAGCTCAGGGGTTGGGGTGGCCAACGTCCTGACTTTC. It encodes CASSSGVGVANVLTF.

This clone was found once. CDR3 amino acids: CASSQGAANTEAFF. DNA of the CDR3: TGTGCCAGCAGTCAAGGGGCAGCGAACACTGAAGCTTTCTTT. The rearrangement links TRBV27 to TRBJ1-1; D may be TRBD1 (5 bases). Trimming stripped 5 bases from V and 1 base from J, with 11 bases between. The CDR3 has 14 residues. Germline V CDR1 and CDR2: MNHEY, SMNVEV (reference sequence).

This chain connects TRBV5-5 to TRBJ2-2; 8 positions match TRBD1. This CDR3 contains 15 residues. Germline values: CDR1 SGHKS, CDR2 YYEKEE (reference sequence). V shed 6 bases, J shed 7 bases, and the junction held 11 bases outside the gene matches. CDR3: CASKGQGAQIGELFF. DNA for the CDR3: TGTGCCAGCAAAGGGCAGGGGGCGCAGATCGGGGAGCTGTTTTTT. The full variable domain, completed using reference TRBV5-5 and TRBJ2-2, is DAGVTQSPTHLIKTRGQQVTLRCSPISGHKSVSWYQQVLGQGPQFIFQYYEKEERGRGNFPDRFSARQFPNYSSELNVNALLLGDSALYLCASKGQGAQIGELFFGEGSRLTVL.

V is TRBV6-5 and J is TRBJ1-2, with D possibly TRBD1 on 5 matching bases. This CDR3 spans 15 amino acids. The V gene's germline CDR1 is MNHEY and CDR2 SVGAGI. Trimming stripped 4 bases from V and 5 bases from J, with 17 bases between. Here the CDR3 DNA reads TGTGCCAGCAGTTCCCCAGGGCGGGGCGAGTATGGCTACACCTTC. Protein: CASSSPGRGEYGYTF.

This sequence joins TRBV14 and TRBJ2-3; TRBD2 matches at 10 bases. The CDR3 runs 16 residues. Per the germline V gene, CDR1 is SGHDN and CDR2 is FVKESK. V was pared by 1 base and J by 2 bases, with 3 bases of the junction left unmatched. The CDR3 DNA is TGTGCCAGCAGCCAAGTAGCGGGAGGTATCACAGATACGCAGTATTTT. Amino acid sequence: CASSQVAGGITDTQYF.

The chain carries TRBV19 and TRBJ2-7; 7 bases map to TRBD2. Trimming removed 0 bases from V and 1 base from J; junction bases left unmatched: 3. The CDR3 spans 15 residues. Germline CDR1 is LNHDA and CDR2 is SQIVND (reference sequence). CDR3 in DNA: TGTGCCAGTAGTATAGAGGCCGGGGGGTCCTACGAGCAGTACTTC. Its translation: CASSIEAGGSYEQYF.

This chain's CDR3 is CASSQTTSGVMDGYTF. The CDR3 DNA is TGCGCCAGCAGCCAAACAACCTCAGGGGTCATGGATGGCTACACCTTC. The chain is built from TRBV5-1 and TRBJ1-2, with D possibly being TRBD1 (6 bases). V lost 4 bases to trimming and J lost 6 bases, with 22 bases between them. The CDR3 is 16 residues long. Germline V gene lookup returns CDR1 SGHRS and CDR2 YFSETQ. The variable domain in full, with the rest retrieved from reference TRBV5-1 and TRBJ1-2, is KAGVTQTPRYLIKTRGQQVTLSCSPISGHRSVSWYQQTPGQGLQFLFEYFSETQRNKGNFPGRFSGRQFSNSRSEMNVSTLELGDSALYLCASSQTTSGVMDGYTFGSGTRLTVV.

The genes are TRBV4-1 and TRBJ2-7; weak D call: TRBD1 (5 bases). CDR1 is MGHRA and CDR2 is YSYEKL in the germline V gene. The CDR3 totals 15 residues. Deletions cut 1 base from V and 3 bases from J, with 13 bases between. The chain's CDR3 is CASSQVQGQYYEQYF. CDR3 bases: TGCGCCAGCAGCCAAGTGCAGGGTCAGTACTACGAGCAGTACTTC.

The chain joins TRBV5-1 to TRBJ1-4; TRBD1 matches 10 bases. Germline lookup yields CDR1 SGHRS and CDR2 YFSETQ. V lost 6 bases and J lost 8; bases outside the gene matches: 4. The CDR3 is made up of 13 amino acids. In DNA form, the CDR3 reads TGCGCCAGCACATGGACAGGGGGAGAAAAACTGTTTTTT. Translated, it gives CASTWTGGEKLFF.

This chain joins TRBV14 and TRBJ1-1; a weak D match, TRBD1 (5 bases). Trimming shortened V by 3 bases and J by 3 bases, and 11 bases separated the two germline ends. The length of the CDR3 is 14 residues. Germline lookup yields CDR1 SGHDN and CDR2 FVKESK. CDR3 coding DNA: TGTGCCAGCAGCCAGCAGACAGCCTACACTGAAGCTTTCTTT. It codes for CASSQQTAYTEAFF.

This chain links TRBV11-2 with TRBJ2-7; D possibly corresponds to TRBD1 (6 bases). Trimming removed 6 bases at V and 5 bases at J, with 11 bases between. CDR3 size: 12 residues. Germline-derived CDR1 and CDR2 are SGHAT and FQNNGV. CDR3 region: CASSHRDHEQYF. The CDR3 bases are TGTGCCAGCAGTCACAGGGACCACGAGCAGTACTTC.

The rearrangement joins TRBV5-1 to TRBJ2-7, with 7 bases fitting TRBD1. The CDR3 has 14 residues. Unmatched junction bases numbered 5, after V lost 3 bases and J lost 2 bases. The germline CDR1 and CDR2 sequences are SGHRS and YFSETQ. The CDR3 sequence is CASSYRQGPYEQYF. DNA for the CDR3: TGCGCCAGCAGCTACCGACAGGGACCCTACGAGCAGTACTTC.

CDR3 loop: CASSEYLGAGYQETQYF. As DNA, the CDR3 is TGTGCCAGCAGTGAATATTTAGGGGCAGGTTATCAAGAGACCCAGTACTTC. The chain joins TRBV6-1 to TRBJ2-5, with D tentatively TRBD1 (5 bases). Trimming stripped 2 bases from V and 2 bases from J, with 18 bases between. This CDR3 is built from 17 residues. CDR1 MNHNS and CDR2 SASEGT come from the germline V gene.

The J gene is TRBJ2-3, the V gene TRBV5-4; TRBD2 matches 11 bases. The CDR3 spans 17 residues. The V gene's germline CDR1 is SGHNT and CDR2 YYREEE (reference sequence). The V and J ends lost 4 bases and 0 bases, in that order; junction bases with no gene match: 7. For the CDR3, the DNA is TGTGCCAGCAGCGGACTACTAGCGGGGGCTAGCACAGATACGCAGTATTTT. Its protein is CASSGLLAGASTDTQYF.